One T cell receptor beta chain is described in this entry. Its antigen remains unknown. The sample comes from a study of beta chain features in type 1 diabetes. Looking at the study overall: Regarding age, gender and cell yields, patients proved similar to healthy donors. Findings of the study overall: There was a moderate but significant shortening of TCRB CDR3s in all four CD4+ subsets of Type 1 diabetes patients.

V gave up 5 bases and J gave up 5 bases; unmatched junction bases: 16. The CDR3 runs to 17 residues. From germline, CDR1 is LGHNA and CDR2 YSLEER. Donors contributed one heparinised blood draw apiece, averaging about 100 mL. The sequenced template was cDNA made from the entire isolated RNA. Libraries were prepared by immunoSEQ multiplex PCR; TCRdb keeps only in-frame clonotypes and omits some of them. The sample consists of 500,000 to 650,000 clones, roughly an eighth of them appearing once. Sequenced input: naive CD4+ T cells from blood. The sequence derives from a man aged 25-45 years with type 1 diabetes. This sequence joins TRBV4-3 and TRBJ2-7; 9 nucleotides align to TRBD1. CDR3 sequence: CASSSFLTGTGRNEQYF. The CDR3 region has the DNA TGCGCCAGCAGCTCCTTTTTGACCGGGACAGGGAGGAACGAGCAGTACTTC.